The sequence of this T cell receptor beta chain was determined in a study of T cells in localized non-small cell lung cancer. Points from the study as a whole: Tumor trailed uninvolved adjacent lung in T cell clonality, which peaked there. Elevated blood T cell density was associated with longer overall survival.

V was pared by 3 bases and J by 1 base, with 12 bases between. This CDR3 has 15 amino acids. Germline V gene sequence: CDR1 LGHNA, CDR2 YNFKEQ. Clones were read by immunoSEQ multiplex PCR, and TCRdb kept only the in-frame ones, dropping some. The sample includes over 30,000 clones, over 75% of them seen just once. About this clone: Its specificity is unknown.

The source is a woman between 35 and 70 years old with stage I lung adenocarcinoma. V gene TRBV4-2 combines with J gene TRBJ1-2; D not resolved. Source: peripheral blood, taken before any cancer treatment. DNA of the CDR3: TGTGCCAGCAGCCATTCCGACGACCATAACTATGGCTACACCTTC. It yields the protein CASSHSDDHNYGYTF.